Below, 23 T cell receptor beta chains from the same sample are listed, as sequenced in a study of T cells in Graves' hyperthyroidism and ophthalmopathy. Amplification yielded TCR beta CDR3 regions, with RNA transcripts as the source. When the TCR CDR3 underwent first-round RT-PCR, the HTBI primer set was used. TCRdb re-called the multiplex PCR reads with MiXCR, one entry per CDR3 protein. The sample has around 520,000 distinct CDR3 sequences, around 22% seen once; the top ten hold around 10%. Sequencing was done on a sample of blood. All receptors come from a woman in her thirties with Graves' ophthalmopathy.

There are many counts of this clonotype. V usage is TRBV20-1 and J usage is TRBJ1-2; a weak D match, TRBD1 (5 bases). Trimming pared 1 base from V and 7 bases from J, leaving 10 bases between. Germline values: CDR1 DFQATT, CDR2 SNEGSKA (reference sequence). CDR3 size: 12 residues. The CDR3 DNA sequence: TGCAGTGCTAGAGTCAGGGAGGGTGGCTACACCTTC. Its translation is CSARVREGGYTF.

This clonotype was observed at least ten times. This chain links TRBV11-2 with TRBJ2-5; 9 bases align to TRBD1. Germline V CDR1 and CDR2: SGHAT, FQNNGV. With 3 bases clipped from V and 5 bases from J, the junction kept 1 base outside the gene matches. The CDR3 covers 13 residues. The CDR3 DNA is TGTGCCAGCAGCTTTGGACAGGGGGAGACCCAGTACTTC. The encoded protein is CASSFGQGETQYF.

This chain links TRBV20-1 with TRBJ1-3, with D unresolved. The V end was cut by 0 bases, the J end by 2 bases, with 8 bases between. CDR3 length: 14 residues. The germline V gene has CDR1 DFQATT and CDR2 SNEGSKA (reference sequence). CDR3 sequence reads: CSARDPPPGNTIYF. DNA of the CDR3: TGCAGTGCTAGAGACCCCCCGCCTGGAAACACCATATATTTT.

This clonotype has ten or more counts. The CDR3 DNA is TGTGCCAGCAGTTCATATGTAACAGGGGGCACTGAAGCTTTCTTT. Residues: CASSSYVTGGTEAFF. V gene TRBV27 combines with J gene TRBJ1-1, with 8 bases fitting TRBD1. V shed 4 bases, J shed 4 bases, and the junction held 8 bases outside the gene matches. The CDR3 extends over 15 amino acids. In germline, CDR1 is MNHEY, CDR2 SMNVEV (reference sequence).

The chain uses TRBV7-2 and TRBJ1-2; D is perhaps TRBD1 (5 bases). Germline assignment: CDR1 SGHTA and CDR2 FQGNSA. This CDR3 is 14 amino acids long. Trimming stripped 3 bases from V and 8 bases from J, with 16 bases between. CDR3 sequence (DNA): TGTGCCAGCAGCTTTGCGAGGGGCGGAGGGGGCTACACCTTC. Translation: CASSFARGGGGYTF.

This clonotype was recorded many times. The chain combines TRBV7-2 with TRBJ2-5; 7 bases line up with TRBD1. Losses at the gene ends were 5 bases for V and 0 bases for J; bases not matched to a gene: 6. Germline CDR1 is SGHTA and CDR2 is FQGNSA. This CDR3 has 15 residues. CDR3 nucleotides: TGTGCCAGCAGCGCAGCGACAGGGCACCAAGAGACCCAGTACTTC. This sequence encodes CASSAATGHQETQYF.

This clonotype was counted between two and nine times. The CDR3 DNA follows: TGCGCCAGCAGCCTACACCGGGACAGCCGACCTCAAAACATTCAGTACTTC. As protein: CASSLHRDSRPQNIQYF. The rearrangement links TRBV5-1 to TRBJ2-4; TRBD1 matches at 7 bases. CDR3 length: 17 residues. V lost 4 bases and J lost 5; bases outside the gene matches: 15. Germline CDR1 SGHRS, CDR2 YFSETQ.

This clonotype has more than one count but fewer than ten. This chain links TRBV6-1 with TRBJ1-6; D is uncertain. CDR3 size: 15 residues. Germline CDR1 is MNHNS and CDR2 is SASEGT. The V end was cut by 0 bases, the J end by 10 bases, with 13 bases between. The CDR3 sequence is CASSEANLQDSPLHF. The DNA for the CDR3 is TGTGCCAGCAGTGAAGCCAACCTCCAAGACTCACCCCTCCACTTT.

The DNA for the CDR3 is TGTGCCAGCAGTTTGGGACAGGGGTTCGAGGGCTACACCTTC. Protein: CASSLGQGFEGYTF. This rearrangement joins TRBV12-3 or TRBV12-4 to TRBJ1-2; 10 bases line up with TRBD1. The CDR3 sequence is 14 residues long. Trimming took 3 bases from V and 8 from J; bases not matched to a gene: 6.

This chain uses TRBV12-3 or TRBV12-4 with TRBJ2-5; D possibly corresponds to TRBD1 (6 bases). Trimming took off 5 bases at V and 5 bases at J, with 15 bases between the two ends. The length of the CDR3 is 14 residues. The CDR3 here is CASSRGGFGETQYF. CDR3 sequence (DNA): TGTGCCAGCAGTCGAGGGGGTTTCGGGGAGACCCAGTACTTC.

This clonotype was detected ten times or more. The V and J genes are TRBV30 and TRBJ2-4; maybe TRBD1 (6 bases). This CDR3 has 12 amino acids. Germline CDR1 reads GTSNPN; CDR2 reads SVGIG (reference sequence). The ends were cut back, 7 bases at V and 6 bases at J, with 13 bases in the middle. CDR3 sequence: CALSQGSNIQYF. The CDR3, as DNA: TGTGCCTTGTCACAGGGTTCAAACATTCAGTACTTC.

This clonotype was picked up a small number of times. The V gene is TRBV5-1, the J gene TRBJ2-7, with 12 bases aligning to TRBD2. Losses at the gene ends were 2 bases for V and 2 bases for J; bases not matched to a gene: 11. The CDR3 totals 18 residues. In germline, CDR1 is SGHRS, CDR2 YFSETQ. The CDR3 spells CASSFSLAGGLRTYEQYF. In nucleotides, the CDR3 is TGCGCCAGCAGCTTCTCACTAGCGGGAGGATTACGGACCTACGAGCAGTACTTC. Variable domain in full (rest from reference TRBV5-1 and TRBJ2-7): KAGVTQTPRYLIKTRGQQVTLSCSPISGHRSVSWYQQTPGQGLQFLFEYFSETQRNKGNFPGRFSGRQFSNSRSEMNVSTLELGDSALYLCASSFSLAGGLRTYEQYFGPGTRLTVT.

Only a few counts were recorded for this clonotype. The J gene is TRBJ1-5, the V gene TRBV19; unclear D gene. CDR1 LNHDA and CDR2 SQIVND come from the germline V gene (reference sequence). The CDR3 contains 13 residues. V dropped 8 bases and J dropped 2 bases, with 10 bases sitting between them. The CDR3 region is CASDKGGNQPQHF. Here the CDR3 DNA reads TGTGCCAGTGATAAGGGTGGCAATCAGCCCCAGCATTTT.

The CDR3 protein is CASSLTGGNSGANVLTF. The CDR3 DNA sequence: TGTGCCAGCAGTTTAACAGGGGGCAACAGTGGGGCCAACGTCCTGACTTTC. The chain carries TRBV27 and TRBJ2-6; 9 nucleotides agree with TRBD1. The CDR3 covers 17 residues. With 2 bases clipped from V and 3 bases from J, the junction kept 5 bases outside the gene matches. Germline V lookup: CDR1 MNHEY, CDR2 SMNVEV (reference sequence).

This clonotype was counted between two and nine times. The chain joins TRBV19 to TRBJ1-5; D perhaps matches TRBD1 (6 bases). Germline V gene sequence: CDR1 LNHDA, CDR2 SQIVND (reference sequence). The CDR3 length is 15 residues. V was shortened by 7 bases and J by 1 base, with 14 bases between the two germline ends. The CDR3: CASIRTAGSNQPQHF. The CDR3 bases are TGTGCCAGTATCAGGACAGCTGGAAGCAATCAGCCCCAGCATTTT. Filled out from reference TRBV19 and TRBJ1-5, the complete variable domain reads DGGITQSPKYLFRKEGQNVTLSCEQNLNHDAMYWYRQDPGQGLRLIYYSQIVNDFQKGDIAEGYSVSREKKESFPLTVTSAQKNPTAFYLCASIRTAGSNQPQHFGDGTRLSIL.

A few counts support this clonotype. The rearrangement uses TRBV20-1 and TRBJ1-5; D perhaps matches TRBD1 (5 bases). Germline assignment: CDR1 DFQATT and CDR2 SNEGSKA (reference sequence). The length of the CDR3 is 14 residues. V was shortened by 1 base and J by 5 bases, with 12 bases between the two germline ends. CDR3 region: CSARGGTLDQPQHF. CDR3 DNA: TGCAGTGCTAGAGGGGGGACTCTGGATCAGCCCCAGCATTTT.

This clonotype was detected ten times or more. The CDR3 DNA follows: TGTGCCAGCAGTTTTTTAGCCTCCAATCAGCCCCAGCATTTT. It specifies CASSFLASNQPQHF. The chain links TRBV27 to TRBJ1-5; D ambiguous. Germline V gives CDR1 MNHEY, CDR2 SMNVEV (reference sequence). Trimming took 3 bases from V and 3 from J, leaving 9 bases between them. The CDR3 length is 14 residues.

As regards this clonotype: A much bigger clone sits one base away, suggesting this may be a read error. This chain links TRBV9 with TRBJ1-2; D is perhaps TRBD1 (6 bases). Per the germline V gene, CDR1 is SGDLS and CDR2 is YYNGEE. The CDR3 totals 16 residues. Trimming removed 3 bases at V and 6 bases at J, with 21 bases between. The CDR3: CASSGRGASGFDGYTF. The CDR3 DNA follows: TGTGCCAGCAGCGGCCGGGGGGCGTCAGGATTCGATGGCTACACCTTC.

This clonotype was found once. This chain connects TRBV11-2 to TRBJ2-7; D is perhaps TRBD1 or TRBD2 (6 bases each). The length of the CDR3 is 16 residues. The V gene's germline CDR1 is SGHAT and CDR2 FQNNGV. Trimming removed 5 bases from V and 3 bases from J, with 20 bases in between. The CDR3 bases are TGTGCCAGCAGCCCGACGGGGGCGGGAAAAGTCTACGAGCAGTACTTC. Amino acids: CASSPTGAGKVYEQYF.

This clonotype came up many times. The chain links TRBV9 to TRBJ1-2; D is unresolved. This CDR3 is 10 amino acids long. The ends were cut back, 0 bases at V and 7 bases at J, with 1 base in the middle. Germline V gene sequence: CDR1 SGDLS, CDR2 YYNGEE. CDR3 bases: TGTGCCAGCAGCGTAGGTGGCTACACCTTC. It translates to CASSVGGYTF. The entire variable domain, with the rest obtained from reference TRBV9 and TRBJ1-2, is as follows: DSGVTQTPKHLITATGQRVTLRCSPRSGDLSVYWYQQSLDQGLQFLIQYYNGEERAKGNILERFSAQQFPDLHSELNLSSLELGDSALYFCASSVGGYTFGSGTRLTVV.

At least ten counts were recorded for this clonotype. J is TRBJ1-1 and V is TRBV12-3 or TRBV12-4; the D is unclear. The CDR3 has 15 residues. V was shortened by 5 bases and J by 4 bases, with 17 bases between the two germline ends. The CDR3 sequence: CASSPTNGRATEAFF. The CDR3 nucleotides read TGTGCCAGCAGTCCGACCAACGGGAGGGCCACTGAAGCTTTCTTT.

CDR3: CASSLTQKSSYTF. The CDR3 nucleotides are TGTGCCAGCAGTTTAACCCAGAAAAGTAGCTACACCTTC. The chain links TRBV28 to TRBJ1-2; D not certain. V lost 2 bases, J lost 9 bases, and 13 bases lay in between. The CDR3 totals 13 residues. Germline V gene lookup returns CDR1 MDHEN and CDR2 SYDVKM.

V and J are TRBV25-1 and TRBJ2-7; TRBD2 matches 8 bases. The V and J ends lost 3 bases and 2 bases, in that order; junction bases with no gene match: 12. Germline V gives CDR1 MGHDK, CDR2 SYGVNS. This CDR3 has 17 residues. The CDR3 reads CASSDAGGTSGTYEQYF. DNA of the CDR3: TGTGCCAGCAGTGACGCTGGGGGAACTAGCGGAACCTACGAGCAGTACTTC.